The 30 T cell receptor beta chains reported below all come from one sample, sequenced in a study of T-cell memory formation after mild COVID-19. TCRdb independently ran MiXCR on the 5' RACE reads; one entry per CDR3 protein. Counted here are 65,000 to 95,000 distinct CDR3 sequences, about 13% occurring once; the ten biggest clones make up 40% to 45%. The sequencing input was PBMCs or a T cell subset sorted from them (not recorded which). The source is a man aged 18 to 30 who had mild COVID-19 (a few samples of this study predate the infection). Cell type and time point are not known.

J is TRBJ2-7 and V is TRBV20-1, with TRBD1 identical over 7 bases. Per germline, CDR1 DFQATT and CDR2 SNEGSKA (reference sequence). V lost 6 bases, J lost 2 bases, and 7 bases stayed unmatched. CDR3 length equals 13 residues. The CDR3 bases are TGCAGTGCCCGACGCGGACAGGCCTACGAGCAGTACTTC. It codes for CSARRGQAYEQYF.

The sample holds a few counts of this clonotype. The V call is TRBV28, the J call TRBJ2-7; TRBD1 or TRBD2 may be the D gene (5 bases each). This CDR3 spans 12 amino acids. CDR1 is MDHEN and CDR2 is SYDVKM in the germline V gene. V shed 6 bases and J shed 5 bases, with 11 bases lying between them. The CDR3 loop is CASSPGRDEQYV. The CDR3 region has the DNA TGTGCCAGCAGCCCGGGACGGGACGAGCAGTACGTC.

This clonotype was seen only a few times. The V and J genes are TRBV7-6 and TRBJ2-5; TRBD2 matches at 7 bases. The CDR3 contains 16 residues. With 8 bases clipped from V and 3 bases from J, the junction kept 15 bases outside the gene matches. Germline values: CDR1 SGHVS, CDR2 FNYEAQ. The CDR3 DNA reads TGTGCCAGCCGCCCCAGCCCGGGGGGATGGGAAGAGACCCAGTACTTC. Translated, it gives CASRPSPGGWEETQYF.

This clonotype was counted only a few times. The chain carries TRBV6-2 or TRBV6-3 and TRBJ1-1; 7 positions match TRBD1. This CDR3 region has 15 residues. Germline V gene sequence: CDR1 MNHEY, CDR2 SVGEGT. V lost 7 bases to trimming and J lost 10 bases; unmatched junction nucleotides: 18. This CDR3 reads CASTDMEDRAHRAFF. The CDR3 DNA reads TGTGCCAGCACGGATATGGAAGACAGGGCTCATCGAGCTTTCTTT.

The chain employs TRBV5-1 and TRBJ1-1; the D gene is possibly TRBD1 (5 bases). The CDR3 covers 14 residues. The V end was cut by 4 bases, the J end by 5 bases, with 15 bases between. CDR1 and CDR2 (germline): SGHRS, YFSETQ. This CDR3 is CASSQRGGGTEAFF. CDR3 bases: TGCGCCAGCAGCCAAAGGGGAGGAGGGACTGAAGCTTTCTTT.

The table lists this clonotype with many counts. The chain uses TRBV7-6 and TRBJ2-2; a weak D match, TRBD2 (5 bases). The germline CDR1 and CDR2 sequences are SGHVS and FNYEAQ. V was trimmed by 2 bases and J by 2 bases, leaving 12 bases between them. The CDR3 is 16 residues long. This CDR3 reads CASSLRSGENTGELFF. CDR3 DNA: TGTGCCAGCAGCTTAAGGTCCGGGGAAAACACCGGGGAGCTGTTTTTT.

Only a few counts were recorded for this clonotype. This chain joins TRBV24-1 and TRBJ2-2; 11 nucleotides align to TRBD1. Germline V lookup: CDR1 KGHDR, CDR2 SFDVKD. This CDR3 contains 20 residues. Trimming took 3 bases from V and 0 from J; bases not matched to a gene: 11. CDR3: CATSDDQTRDRGTNTGELFF. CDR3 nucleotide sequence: TGTGCCACCAGTGATGACCAAACCCGGGACAGGGGGACGAACACCGGGGAGCTGTTTTTT.

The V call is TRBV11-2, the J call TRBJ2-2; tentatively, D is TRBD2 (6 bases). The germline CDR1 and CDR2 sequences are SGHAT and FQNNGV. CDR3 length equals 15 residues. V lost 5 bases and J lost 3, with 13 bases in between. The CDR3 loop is CASSRRDSYTGELFF. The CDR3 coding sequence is TGTGCCAGCAGCCGGCGGGACTCCTACACCGGGGAGCTGTTTTTT.

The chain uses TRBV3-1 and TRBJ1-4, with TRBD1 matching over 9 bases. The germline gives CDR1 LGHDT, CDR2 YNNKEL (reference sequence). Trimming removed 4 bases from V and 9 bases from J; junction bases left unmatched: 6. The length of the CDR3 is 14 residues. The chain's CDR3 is CASSLGTGKQKLFF. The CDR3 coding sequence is TGTGCCAGCAGCCTCGGGACAGGGAAGCAAAAACTGTTTTTT.

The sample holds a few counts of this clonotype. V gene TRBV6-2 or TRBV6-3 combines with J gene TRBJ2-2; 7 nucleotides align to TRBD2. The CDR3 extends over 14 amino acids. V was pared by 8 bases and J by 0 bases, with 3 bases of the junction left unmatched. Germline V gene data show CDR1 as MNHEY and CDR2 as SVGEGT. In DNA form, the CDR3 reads TGTGCCAGCTGGCGGGGGTCGAACACCGGGGAGCTGTTTTTT. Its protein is CASWRGSNTGELFF.

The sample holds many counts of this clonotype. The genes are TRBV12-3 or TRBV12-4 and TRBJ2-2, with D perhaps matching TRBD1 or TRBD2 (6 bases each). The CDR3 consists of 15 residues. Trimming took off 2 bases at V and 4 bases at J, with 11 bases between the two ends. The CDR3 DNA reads TGTGCCAGCAGTTTAAGGGGGGTTGGCACCGGGGAGCTGTTTTTT. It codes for CASSLRGVGTGELFF.

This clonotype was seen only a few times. The chain's CDR3 is CASSQGQVNTEAFF. CDR3 bases: TGTGCCAGCAGCCAAGGACAAGTGAACACTGAAGCTTTCTTT. This chain joins TRBV4-2 and TRBJ1-1; D is unclear. The CDR3 length is 14 residues. From germline, CDR1 is LGHNA and CDR2 YNFKEQ. V dropped 1 base and J dropped 0 bases, with 6 bases sitting between them.

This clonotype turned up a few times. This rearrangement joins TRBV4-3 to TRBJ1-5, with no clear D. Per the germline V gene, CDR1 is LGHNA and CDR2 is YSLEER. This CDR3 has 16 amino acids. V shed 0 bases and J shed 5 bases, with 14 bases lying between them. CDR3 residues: CASSQDSGGGYQPQHF. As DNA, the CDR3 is TGCGCCAGCAGCCAAGACTCAGGCGGCGGATATCAGCCCCAGCATTTT.

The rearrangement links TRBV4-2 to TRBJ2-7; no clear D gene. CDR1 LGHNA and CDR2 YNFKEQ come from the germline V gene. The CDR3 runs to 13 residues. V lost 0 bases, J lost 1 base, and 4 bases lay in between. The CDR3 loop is CASSQDRSYEQYF. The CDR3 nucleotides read TGTGCCAGCAGCCAAGATAGATCCTACGAGCAGTACTTC.

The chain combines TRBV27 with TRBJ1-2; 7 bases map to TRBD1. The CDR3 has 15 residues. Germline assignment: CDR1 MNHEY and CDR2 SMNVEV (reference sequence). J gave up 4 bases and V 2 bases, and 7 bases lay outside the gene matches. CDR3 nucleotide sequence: TGTGCCAGCAGTTTAACTCCGGGACAGCTCTATGGCTACACCTTC. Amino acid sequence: CASSLTPGQLYGYTF.

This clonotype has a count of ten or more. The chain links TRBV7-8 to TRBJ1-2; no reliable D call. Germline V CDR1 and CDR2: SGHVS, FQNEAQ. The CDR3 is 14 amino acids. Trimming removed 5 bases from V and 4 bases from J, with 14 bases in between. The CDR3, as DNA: TGTGCCAGCAGCCCACCAGCAGGCGGCTATGGCTACACCTTC. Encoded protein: CASSPPAGGYGYTF.

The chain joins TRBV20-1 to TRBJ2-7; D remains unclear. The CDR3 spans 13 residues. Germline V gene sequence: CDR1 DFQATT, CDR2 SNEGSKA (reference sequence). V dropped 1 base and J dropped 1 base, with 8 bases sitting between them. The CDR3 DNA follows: TGCAGTGCTAGAGTGCAGCCGTCCTACGAGCAGTACGTC. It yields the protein CSARVQPSYEQYV.

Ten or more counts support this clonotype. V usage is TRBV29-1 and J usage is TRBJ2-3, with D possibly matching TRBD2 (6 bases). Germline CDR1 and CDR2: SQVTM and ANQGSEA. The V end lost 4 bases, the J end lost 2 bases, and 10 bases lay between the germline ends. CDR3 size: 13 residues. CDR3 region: CSVVPLATDTQYF. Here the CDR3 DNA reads TGCAGCGTTGTCCCACTAGCCACAGATACGCAGTATTTT.

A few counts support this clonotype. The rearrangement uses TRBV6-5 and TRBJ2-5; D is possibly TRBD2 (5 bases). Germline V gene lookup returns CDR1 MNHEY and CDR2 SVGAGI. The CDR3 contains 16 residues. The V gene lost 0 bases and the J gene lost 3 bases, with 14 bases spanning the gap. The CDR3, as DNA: TGTGCCAGCAGTTACTCGAACCGGGGATGGAAAGAGACCCAGTACTTC. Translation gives CASSYSNRGWKETQYF.

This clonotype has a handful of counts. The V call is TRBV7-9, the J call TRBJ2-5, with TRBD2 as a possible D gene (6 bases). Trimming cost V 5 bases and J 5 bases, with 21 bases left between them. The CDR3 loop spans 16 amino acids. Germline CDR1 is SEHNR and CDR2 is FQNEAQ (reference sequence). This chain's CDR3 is CASSPREGLTRETQYF. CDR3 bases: TGTGCCAGCAGCCCTAGAGAGGGACTCACTCGGGAGACCCAGTACTTC.

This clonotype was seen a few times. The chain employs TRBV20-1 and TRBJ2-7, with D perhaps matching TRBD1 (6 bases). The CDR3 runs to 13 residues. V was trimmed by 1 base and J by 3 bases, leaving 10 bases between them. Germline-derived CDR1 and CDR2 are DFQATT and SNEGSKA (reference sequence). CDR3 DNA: TGCAGTGCTAGAGGACAGGAGTTCTACGAGCAGTACTTC. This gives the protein CSARGQEFYEQYF.

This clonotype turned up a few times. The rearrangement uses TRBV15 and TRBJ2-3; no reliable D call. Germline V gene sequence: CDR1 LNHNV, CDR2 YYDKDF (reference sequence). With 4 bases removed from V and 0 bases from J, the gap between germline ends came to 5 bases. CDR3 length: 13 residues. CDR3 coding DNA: TGTGCCACCAGCACCGGGAGCACAGATACGCAGTATTTT. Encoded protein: CATSTGSTDTQYF. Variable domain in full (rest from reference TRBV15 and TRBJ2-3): DAMVIQNPRYQVTQFGKPVTLSCSQTLNHNVMYWYQQKSSQAPKLLFHYYDKDFNNEADTPDNFQSRRPNTSFCFLDIRSPGLGDTAMYLCATSTGSTDTQYFGPGTRLTVL.

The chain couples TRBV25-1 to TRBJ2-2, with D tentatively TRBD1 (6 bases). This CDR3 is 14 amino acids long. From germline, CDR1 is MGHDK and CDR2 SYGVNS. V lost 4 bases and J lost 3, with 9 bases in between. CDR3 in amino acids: CASSGDTYTGELFF. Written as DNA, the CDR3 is TGTGCCAGCAGTGGGGACACCTACACCGGGGAGCTGTTTTTT.

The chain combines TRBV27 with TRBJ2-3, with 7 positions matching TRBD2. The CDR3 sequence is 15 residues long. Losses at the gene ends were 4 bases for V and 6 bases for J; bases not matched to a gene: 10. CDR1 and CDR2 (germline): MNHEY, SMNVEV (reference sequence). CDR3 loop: CASSSVGGALDTQYF. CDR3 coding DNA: TGTGCCAGCAGTTCCGTGGGAGGGGCCCTGGATACGCAGTATTTT.

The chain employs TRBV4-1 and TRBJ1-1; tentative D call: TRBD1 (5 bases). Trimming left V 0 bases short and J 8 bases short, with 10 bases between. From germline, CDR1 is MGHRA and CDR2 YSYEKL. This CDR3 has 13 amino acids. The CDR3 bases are TGCGCCAGCAGCCAAGAACCCGGGACCGAAGCTTTCTTT. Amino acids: CASSQEPGTEAFF.

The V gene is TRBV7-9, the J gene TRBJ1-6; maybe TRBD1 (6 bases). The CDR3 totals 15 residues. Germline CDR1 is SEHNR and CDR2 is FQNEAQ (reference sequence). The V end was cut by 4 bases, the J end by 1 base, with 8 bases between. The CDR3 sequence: CASSSQGSYNSPLHF. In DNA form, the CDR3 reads TGTGCCAGCAGCTCACAGGGATCCTATAATTCACCCCTCCACTTT.

CDR3 residues: CASSYSTGVLSYEQYF. Here the CDR3 DNA reads TGTGCCAGCAGTTACTCGACGGGGGTCCTATCCTACGAGCAGTACTTC. The chain recombines TRBV6-5 with TRBJ2-7, with D possibly being TRBD2 (6 bases). The V end was cut by 0 bases, the J end by 1 base, with 13 bases between. Per the germline V gene, CDR1 is MNHEY and CDR2 is SVGAGI. The CDR3 totals 16 residues.

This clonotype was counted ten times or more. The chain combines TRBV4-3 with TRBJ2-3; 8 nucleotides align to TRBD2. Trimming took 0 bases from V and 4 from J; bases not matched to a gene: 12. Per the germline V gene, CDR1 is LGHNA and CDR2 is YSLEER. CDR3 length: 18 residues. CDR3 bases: TGCGCCAGCAGCCAAGATGAGGTGACGGGGGGGTGGCCAGATACGCAGTATTTT. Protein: CASSQDEVTGGWPDTQYF.

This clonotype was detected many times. CDR3 nucleotide sequence: TGCAGTGCAAACTCTTGGGACAACCAAGAGACCCAGTACTTC. Residues: CSANSWDNQETQYF. The chain carries TRBV20-1 and TRBJ2-5; maybe TRBD1 (6 bases). Trimming left V 6 bases short and J 0 bases short, with 14 bases between. Germline loops: CDR1 DFQATT, CDR2 SNEGSKA (reference sequence). The CDR3 spans 14 residues.

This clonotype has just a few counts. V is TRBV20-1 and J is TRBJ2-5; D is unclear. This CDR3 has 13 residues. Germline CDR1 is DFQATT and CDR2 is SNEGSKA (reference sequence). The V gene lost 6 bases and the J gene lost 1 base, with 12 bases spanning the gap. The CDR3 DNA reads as TGCAGTGCCGAGTATGGGCCCCAAGAGACCCAGTACTTC. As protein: CSAEYGPQETQYF.